The count of the clone carrying this T cell receptor (beta chain) is one. Profiled with immunoSEQ multiplex PCR; TCRdb holds only in-frame clones, not every one. The sample consists of around 65,000 clones, 65% to 85% of them appearing once. The data were taken from a study of blood T cell repertoires in COVID-19. Study overall: PBMCs, B-cell-depleted T cells, or T cells provided the cDNA or gDNA that made up the material.

This receptor was obtained from a human donor in a cohort sampled during active COVID-19. What was sequenced was peripheral blood.

The CDR3 is CASSRDRGPYTGELFF. CDR3 DNA sequence: TGTGCCAGCAGCCGTGACAGGGGGCCGTACACCGGGGAGCTGTTTTTT. The chain uses TRBV27 and TRBJ2-2, with 10 bases aligning to TRBD1. The CDR3 is 16 amino acids. CDR1 is MNHEY, CDR2 SMNVEV, per germline (reference sequence). Trimming removed 6 bases from V and 3 bases from J; junction bases left unmatched: 7.